The sample holds one count of the clone carrying this TCR beta chain. The antigen remains unidentified. A much bigger clone sits one base away, suggesting this may be a read error. The CDR3 loop spans 12 amino acids. Germline lookup yields CDR1 SGHRS and CDR2 YFSETQ. From the RACE reads, TCRdb called clonotypes with MiXCR, one entry per CDR3 protein. The data contain over 65,000 distinct CDR3 sequences, roughly 11% of them seen just once; the ten biggest clones take up around 1.4%. This entry is derived from a study of human T cells and chemical hapten exposure. Study at large: Scalp application of diphenylcyclopropenone was performed weekly in patients across the entire roughly 25-week study. Per-sample TCR yield variation was attributed mainly to small pooled library volume differences.

Noted time point: patch test 2, 6 weeks after DPC sensitization. The treatment is: therapeutic diphenylcyclopropenone sensitization with weekly scalp DPC. Unfractionated whole blood served as the source for total RNA extraction. Study outcomes and limitations: Correlating positively with patch test score were the PT1 expanded TCR counts.

The V and J genes are TRBV5-1 and TRBJ2-7; D gene uncertain. This TCR was recovered from a man younger than 35 with alopecia areata. Some clones in this sample may be carry-over from other donors' samples. Material: whole blood, obtained in connection with sensitization to the hapten diphenylcyclopropenone (DPC). CDR3 DNA sequence: TGCGCCAGCAGCCCTAGTAACTACGAGCAGTGCTTC. Protein: CASSPSNYEQCF.